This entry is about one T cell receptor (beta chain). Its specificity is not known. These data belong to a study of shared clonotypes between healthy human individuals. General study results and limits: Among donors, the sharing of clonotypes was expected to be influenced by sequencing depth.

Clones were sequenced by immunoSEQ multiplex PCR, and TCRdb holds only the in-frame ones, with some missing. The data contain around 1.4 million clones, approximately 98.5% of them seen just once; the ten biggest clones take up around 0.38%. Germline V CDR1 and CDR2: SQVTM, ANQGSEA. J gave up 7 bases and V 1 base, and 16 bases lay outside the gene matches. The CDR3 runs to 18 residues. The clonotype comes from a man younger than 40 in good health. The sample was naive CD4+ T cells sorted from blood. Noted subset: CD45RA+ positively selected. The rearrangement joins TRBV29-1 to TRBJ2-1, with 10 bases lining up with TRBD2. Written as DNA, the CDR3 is TGCAGCGTTGAAGGCCAGGGCATCTCTAGCGGGAGTAAGAATGAGCAGTTCTTC. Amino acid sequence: CSVEGQGISSGSKNEQFF.